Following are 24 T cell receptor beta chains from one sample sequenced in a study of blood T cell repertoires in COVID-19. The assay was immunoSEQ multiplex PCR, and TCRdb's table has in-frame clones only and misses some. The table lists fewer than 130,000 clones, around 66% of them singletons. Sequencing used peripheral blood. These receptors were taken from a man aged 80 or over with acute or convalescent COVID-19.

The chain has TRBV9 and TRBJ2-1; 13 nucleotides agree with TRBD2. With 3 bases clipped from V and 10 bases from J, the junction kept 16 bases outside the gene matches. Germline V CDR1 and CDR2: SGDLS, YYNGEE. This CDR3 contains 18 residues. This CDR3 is CASSGWTSGRGMVEEQFF. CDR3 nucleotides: TGTGCCAGCAGCGGTTGGACTAGCGGGAGAGGAATGGTAGAGGAGCAGTTCTTC.

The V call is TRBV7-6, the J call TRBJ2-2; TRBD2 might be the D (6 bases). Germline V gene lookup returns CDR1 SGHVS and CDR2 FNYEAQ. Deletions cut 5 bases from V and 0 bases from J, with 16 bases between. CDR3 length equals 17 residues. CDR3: CASSPGGLNANTGELFF. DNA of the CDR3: TGTGCCAGCAGCCCTGGGGGACTGAACGCGAACACCGGGGAGCTGTTTTTT.

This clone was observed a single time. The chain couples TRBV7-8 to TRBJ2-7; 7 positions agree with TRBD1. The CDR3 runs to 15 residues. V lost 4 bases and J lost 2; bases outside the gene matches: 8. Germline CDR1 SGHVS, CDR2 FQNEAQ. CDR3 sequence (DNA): TGTGCCAGCAGCTCCGGCATAGGGGGCCCCTACGAGCAGTACTTC. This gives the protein CASSSGIGGPYEQYF.

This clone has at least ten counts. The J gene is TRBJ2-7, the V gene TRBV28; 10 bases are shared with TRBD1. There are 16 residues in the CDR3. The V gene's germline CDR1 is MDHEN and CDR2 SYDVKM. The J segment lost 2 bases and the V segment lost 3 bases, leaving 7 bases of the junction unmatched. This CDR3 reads CASSLDGTGATYEQYF. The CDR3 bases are TGTGCCAGCAGTTTGGACGGGACAGGGGCCACCTACGAGCAGTACTTC.

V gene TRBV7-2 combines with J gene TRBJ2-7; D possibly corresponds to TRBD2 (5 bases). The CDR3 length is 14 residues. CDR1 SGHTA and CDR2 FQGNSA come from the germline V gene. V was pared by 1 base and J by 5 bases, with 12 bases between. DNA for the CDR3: TGTGCCAGCAGCTTAGGCTATTCGAGGGACGAGCAGTACTTC. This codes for CASSLGYSRDEQYF.

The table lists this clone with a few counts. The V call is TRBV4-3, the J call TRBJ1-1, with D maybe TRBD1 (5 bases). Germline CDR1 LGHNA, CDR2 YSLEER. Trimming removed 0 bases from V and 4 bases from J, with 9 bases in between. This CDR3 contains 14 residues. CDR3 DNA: TGCGCCAGCAGCCAAGATGGGGGAGGCACTGAAGCTTTCTTT. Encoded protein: CASSQDGGGTEAFF.

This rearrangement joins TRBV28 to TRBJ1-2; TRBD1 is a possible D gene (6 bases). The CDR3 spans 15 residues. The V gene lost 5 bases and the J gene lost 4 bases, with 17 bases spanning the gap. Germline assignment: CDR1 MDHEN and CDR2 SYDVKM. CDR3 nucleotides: TGTGCCAGCAGTCCGCTGAACAGGGCCGGCTATGGCTACACCTTC. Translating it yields CASSPLNRAGYGYTF.

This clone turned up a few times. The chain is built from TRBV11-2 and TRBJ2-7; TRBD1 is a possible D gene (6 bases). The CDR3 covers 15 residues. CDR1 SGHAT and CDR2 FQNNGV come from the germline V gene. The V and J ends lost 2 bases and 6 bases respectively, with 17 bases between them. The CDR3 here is CASSLTGTSTGEQYF. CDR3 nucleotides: TGTGCCAGCAGCTTAACCGGGACCTCGACAGGCGAGCAGTACTTC.

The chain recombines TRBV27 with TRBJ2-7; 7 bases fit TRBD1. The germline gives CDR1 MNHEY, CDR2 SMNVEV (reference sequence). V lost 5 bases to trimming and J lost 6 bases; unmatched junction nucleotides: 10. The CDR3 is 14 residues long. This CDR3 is CASSGTGAPGEQYF. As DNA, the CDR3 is TGTGCCAGCAGTGGCACAGGGGCCCCCGGCGAGCAGTACTTC.

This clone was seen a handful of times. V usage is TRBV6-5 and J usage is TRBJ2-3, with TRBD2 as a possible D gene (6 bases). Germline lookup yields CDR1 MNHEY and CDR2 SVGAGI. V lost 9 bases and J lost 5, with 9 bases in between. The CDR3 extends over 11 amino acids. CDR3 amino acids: CASWRGDTQYF. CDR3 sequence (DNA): TGTGCCAGTTGGAGGGGAGATACGCAGTATTTT.

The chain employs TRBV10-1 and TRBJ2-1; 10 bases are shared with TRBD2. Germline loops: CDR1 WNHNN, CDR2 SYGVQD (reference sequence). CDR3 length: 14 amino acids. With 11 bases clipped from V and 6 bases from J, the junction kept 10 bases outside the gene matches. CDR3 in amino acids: CAVRQGLASNEQFF. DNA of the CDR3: TGCGCCGTTCGACAGGGACTAGCGTCCAATGAGCAGTTCTTC.

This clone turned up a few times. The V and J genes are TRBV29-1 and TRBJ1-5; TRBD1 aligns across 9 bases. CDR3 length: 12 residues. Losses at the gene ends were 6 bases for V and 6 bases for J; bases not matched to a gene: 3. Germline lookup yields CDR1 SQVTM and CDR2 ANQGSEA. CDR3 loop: CSVGQGSQPQHF. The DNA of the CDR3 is TGCAGCGTCGGACAGGGGAGTCAGCCCCAGCATTTT.

The CDR3 DNA reads as TGCGCCAGCAGCTTGGAGGGGCTGAACACTGAAGCTTTCTTT. Translation: CASSLEGLNTEAFF. V and J are TRBV5-1 and TRBJ1-1, with D maybe TRBD1 (5 bases). V was shortened by 0 bases and J by 0 bases, with 6 bases between the two germline ends. The germline V gene has CDR1 SGHRS and CDR2 YFSETQ. There are 14 residues in the CDR3. Full variable domain (missing parts from reference TRBV5-1 and TRBJ1-1): KAGVTQTPRYLIKTRGQQVTLSCSPISGHRSVSWYQQTPGQGLQFLFEYFSETQRNKGNFPGRFSGRQFSNSRSEMNVSTLELGDSALYLCASSLEGLNTEAFFGQGTRLTVV.

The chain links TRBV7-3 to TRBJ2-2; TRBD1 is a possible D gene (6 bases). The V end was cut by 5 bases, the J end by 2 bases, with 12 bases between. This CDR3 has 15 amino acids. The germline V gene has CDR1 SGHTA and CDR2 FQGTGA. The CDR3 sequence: CASSPTGLNTGELFF. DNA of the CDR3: TGTGCCAGCAGCCCCACAGGGCTCAACACCGGGGAGCTGTTTTTT.

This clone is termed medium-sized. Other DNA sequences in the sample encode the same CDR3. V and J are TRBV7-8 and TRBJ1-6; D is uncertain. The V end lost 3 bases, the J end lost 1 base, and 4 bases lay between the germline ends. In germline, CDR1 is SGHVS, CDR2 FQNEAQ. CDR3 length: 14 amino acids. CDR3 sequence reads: CASSFGSYNSPLHF. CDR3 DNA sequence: TGTGCCAGCAGCTTCGGGTCCTATAATTCACCCCTCCACTTT.

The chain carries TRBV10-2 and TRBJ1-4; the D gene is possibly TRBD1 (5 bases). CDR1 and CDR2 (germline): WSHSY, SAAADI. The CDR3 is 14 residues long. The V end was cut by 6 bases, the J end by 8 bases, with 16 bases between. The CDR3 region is CASRPDSRGEKLFF. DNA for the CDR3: TGCGCCAGCAGACCGGATAGCCGGGGGGAAAAACTGTTTTTT.

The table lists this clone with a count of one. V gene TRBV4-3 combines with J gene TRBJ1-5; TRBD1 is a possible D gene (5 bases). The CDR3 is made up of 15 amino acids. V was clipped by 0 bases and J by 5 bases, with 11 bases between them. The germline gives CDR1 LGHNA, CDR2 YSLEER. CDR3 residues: CASSQDGREDQPQHF. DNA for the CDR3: TGCGCCAGCAGCCAAGATGGCAGGGAGGATCAGCCCCAGCATTTT.

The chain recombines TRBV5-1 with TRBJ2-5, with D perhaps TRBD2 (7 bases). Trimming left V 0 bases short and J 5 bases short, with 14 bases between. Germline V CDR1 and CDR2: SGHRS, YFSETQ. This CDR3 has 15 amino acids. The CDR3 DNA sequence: TGCGCCAGCAGCTTGGCCGGCGGGGGCAGGGAGACCCAGTACTTC. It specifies CASSLAGGGRETQYF. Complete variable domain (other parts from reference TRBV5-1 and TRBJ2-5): KAGVTQTPRYLIKTRGQQVTLSCSPISGHRSVSWYQQTPGQGLQFLFEYFSETQRNKGNFPGRFSGRQFSNSRSEMNVSTLELGDSALYLCASSLAGGGRETQYFGPGTRLLVL.

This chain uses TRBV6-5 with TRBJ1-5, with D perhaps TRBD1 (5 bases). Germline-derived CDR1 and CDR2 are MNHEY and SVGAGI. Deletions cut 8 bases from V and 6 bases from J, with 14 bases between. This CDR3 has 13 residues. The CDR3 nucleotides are TGTGCCAGCCAATCGGGGGTAGGTCAGCCCCAGCATTTT. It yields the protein CASQSGVGQPQHF.

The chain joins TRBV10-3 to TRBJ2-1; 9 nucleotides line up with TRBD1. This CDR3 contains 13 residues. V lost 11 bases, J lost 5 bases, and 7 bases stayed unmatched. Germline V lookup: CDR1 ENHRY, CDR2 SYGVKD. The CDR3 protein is CASTDRGNNEQFF. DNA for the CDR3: TGTGCCTCCACGGACAGGGGCAACAATGAGCAGTTCTTC.

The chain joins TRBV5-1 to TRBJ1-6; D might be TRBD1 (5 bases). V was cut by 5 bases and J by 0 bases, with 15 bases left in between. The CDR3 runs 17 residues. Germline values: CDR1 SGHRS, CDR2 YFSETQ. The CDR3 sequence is CASRRIQAPSYNSPLHF. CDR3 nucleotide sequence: TGCGCCAGCAGACGCATACAGGCACCCTCCTATAATTCACCCCTCCACTTT.

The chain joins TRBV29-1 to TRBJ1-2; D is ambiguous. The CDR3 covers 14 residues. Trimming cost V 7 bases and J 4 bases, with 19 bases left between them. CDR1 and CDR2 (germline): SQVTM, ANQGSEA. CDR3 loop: CSALLHGEFYGYTF. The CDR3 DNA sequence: TGCAGCGCCCTCCTACATGGGGAGTTCTATGGCTACACCTTC.

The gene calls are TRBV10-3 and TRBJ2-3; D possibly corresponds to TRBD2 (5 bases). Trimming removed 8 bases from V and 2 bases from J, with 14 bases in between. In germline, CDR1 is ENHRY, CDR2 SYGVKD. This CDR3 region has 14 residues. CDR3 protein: CAIASGHTTDTQYF. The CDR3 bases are TGTGCCATCGCAAGCGGCCACACCACAGATACGCAGTATTTT.

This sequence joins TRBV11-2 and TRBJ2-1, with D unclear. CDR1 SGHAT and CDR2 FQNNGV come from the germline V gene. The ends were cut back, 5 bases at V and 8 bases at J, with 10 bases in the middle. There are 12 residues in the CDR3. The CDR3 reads CASSPDSDEQFF. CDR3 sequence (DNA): TGTGCCAGCAGCCCCGACTCGGATGAGCAGTTCTTC.